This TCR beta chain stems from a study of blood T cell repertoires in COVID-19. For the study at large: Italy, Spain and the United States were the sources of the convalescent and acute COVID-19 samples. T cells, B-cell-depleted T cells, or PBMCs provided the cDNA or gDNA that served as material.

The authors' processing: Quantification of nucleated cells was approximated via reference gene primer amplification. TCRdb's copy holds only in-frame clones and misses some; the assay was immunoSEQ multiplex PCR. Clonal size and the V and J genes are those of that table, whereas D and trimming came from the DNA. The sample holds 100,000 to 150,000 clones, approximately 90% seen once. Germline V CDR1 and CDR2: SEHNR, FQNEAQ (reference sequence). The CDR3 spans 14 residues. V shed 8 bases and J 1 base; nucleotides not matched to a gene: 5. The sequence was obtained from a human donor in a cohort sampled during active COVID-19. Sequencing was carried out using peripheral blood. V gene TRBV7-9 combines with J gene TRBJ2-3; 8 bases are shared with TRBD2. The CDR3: CASRGGRGTDTQYF. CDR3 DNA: TGTGCCAGCCGCGGGGGGAGGGGCACAGATACGCAGTATTTT.